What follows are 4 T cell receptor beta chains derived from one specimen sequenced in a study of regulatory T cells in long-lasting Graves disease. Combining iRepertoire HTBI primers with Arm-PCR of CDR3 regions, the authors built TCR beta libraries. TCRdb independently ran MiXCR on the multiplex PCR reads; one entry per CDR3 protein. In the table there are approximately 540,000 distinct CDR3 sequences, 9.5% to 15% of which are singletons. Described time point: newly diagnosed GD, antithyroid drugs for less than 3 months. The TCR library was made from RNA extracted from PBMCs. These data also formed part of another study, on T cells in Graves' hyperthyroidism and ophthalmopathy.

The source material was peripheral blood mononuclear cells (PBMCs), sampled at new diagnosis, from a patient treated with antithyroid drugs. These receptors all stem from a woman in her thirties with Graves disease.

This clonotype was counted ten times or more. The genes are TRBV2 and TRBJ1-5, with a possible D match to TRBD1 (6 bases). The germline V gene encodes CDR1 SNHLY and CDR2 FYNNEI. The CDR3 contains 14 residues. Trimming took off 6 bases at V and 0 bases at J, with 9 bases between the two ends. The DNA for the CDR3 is TGTGCCAGCAGCACAGGGCTTAGCAATCAGCCCCAGCATTTT. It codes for CASSTGLSNQPQHF.

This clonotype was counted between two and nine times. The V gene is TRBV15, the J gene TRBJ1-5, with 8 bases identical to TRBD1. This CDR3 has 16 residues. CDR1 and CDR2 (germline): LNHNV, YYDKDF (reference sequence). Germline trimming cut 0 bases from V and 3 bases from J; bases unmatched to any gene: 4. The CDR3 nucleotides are TGTGCCACCAGCAGAGAGCGGGACAGGACCAATCAGCCCCAGCATTTT. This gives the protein CATSRERDRTNQPQHF. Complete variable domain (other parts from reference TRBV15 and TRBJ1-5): DAMVIQNPRYQVTQFGKPVTLSCSQTLNHNVMYWYQQKSSQAPKLLFHYYDKDFNNEADTPDNFQSRRPNTSFCFLDIRSPGLGDTAMYLCATSRERDRTNQPQHFGDGTRLSIL.

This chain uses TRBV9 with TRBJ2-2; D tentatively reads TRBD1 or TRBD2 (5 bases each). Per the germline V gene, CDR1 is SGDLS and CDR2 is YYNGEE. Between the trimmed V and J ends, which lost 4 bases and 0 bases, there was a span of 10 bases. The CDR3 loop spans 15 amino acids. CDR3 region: CASSSRESNTGELFF. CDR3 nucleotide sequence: TGTGCCAGCAGCTCCAGGGAGTCGAACACCGGGGAGCTGTTTTTT.

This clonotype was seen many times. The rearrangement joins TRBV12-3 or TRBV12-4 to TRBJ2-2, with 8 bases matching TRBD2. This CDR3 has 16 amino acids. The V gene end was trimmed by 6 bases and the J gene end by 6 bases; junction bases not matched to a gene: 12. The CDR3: CASRTGTRSLSGELFF. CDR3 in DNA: TGTGCCAGCAGGACCGGGACTAGGTCGTTGTCCGGGGAGCTGTTTTTT.